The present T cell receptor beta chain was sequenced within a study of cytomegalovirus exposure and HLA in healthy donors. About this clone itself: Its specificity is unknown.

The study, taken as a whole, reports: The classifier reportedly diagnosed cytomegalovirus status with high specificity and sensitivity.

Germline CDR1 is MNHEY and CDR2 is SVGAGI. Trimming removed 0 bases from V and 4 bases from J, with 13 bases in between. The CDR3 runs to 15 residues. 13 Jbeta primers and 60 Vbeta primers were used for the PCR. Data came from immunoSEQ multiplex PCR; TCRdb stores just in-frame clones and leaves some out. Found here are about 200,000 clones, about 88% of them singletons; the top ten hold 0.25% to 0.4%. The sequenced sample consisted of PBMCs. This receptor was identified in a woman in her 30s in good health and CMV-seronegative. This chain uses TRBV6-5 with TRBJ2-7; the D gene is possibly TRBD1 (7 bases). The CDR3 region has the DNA TGTGCCAGCAGTTACTCGGGCAGGGGGAGGTACGAGCAGTACTTC. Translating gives CASSYSGRGRYEQYF.